The 28 T cell receptor beta chains reported below all come from one sample, sequenced in a study of blood T cells in healthy people across ages. PCR was performed a second time for about 6 to 12 cycles using a sample-barcoded 5' primer and a J-beta primer mix. TCRdb passed the 5' RACE reads through MiXCR, listing each CDR3 protein once. The repertoire consists of 1.5 million to 2 million distinct CDR3 sequences, with approximately 28% occurring once and the leading ten covering roughly 8%. Sample: blood. Receptor source: a woman in her thirties in good health.

The sample holds one count of this clonotype. The rearrangement uses TRBV20-1 and TRBJ2-7; 10 nucleotides agree with TRBD2. The J segment lost 5 bases and the V segment lost 4 bases, leaving 11 bases of the junction unmatched. This CDR3 is 15 amino acids long. Germline V CDR1 and CDR2: DFQATT, SNEGSKA (reference sequence). The CDR3 loop is CSAIPGLAVGHEQYF. The DNA for the CDR3 is TGCAGTGCTATCCCTGGACTAGCGGTTGGCCACGAGCAGTACTTC.

This clonotype was seen a few times. The rearrangement links TRBV12-3 or TRBV12-4 to TRBJ1-4; D gene unclear. Trimming took 4 bases from V and 4 from J, leaving 10 bases between them. The CDR3 covers 14 residues. This CDR3 reads CASSSTSVNEKLFF. CDR3 DNA: TGTGCCAGCAGTTCGACATCAGTTAATGAAAAACTGTTTTTT.

The rearrangement uses TRBV14 and TRBJ1-1; unclear D gene. The CDR3 has 14 residues. Trimming took off 0 bases at V and 5 bases at J, with 10 bases between the two ends. Germline values: CDR1 SGHDN, CDR2 FVKESK. CDR3 loop: CASSQDFGETEAFF. CDR3 nucleotides: TGTGCCAGCAGCCAAGATTTTGGGGAAACTGAAGCTTTCTTT.

The chain carries TRBV6-1 and TRBJ2-7; 9 bases are shared with TRBD1. V dropped 6 bases and J dropped 2; count of bases not matched to a gene: 5. This CDR3 has 14 residues. Germline assignment: CDR1 MNHNS and CDR2 SASEGT. The CDR3 is CASREGQGTYEQYF. The CDR3 DNA follows: TGTGCCAGCAGGGAGGGACAGGGCACCTACGAGCAGTACTTC.

This clonotype has ten or more counts. The chain joins TRBV15 to TRBJ2-7, with D hard to call. The V gene lost 11 bases and the J gene lost 5 bases, with 19 bases spanning the gap. Germline CDR1 and CDR2: LNHNV and YYDKDF (reference sequence). The length of the CDR3 is 13 residues. CDR3: CASNGTPRDEQYF. CDR3 nucleotides: TGTGCCTCTAACGGAACCCCTCGGGACGAGCAGTACTTC.

The chain couples TRBV7-4 to TRBJ2-2; 8 bases align to TRBD1. V gave up 4 bases and J gave up 0 bases; unmatched junction bases: 7. The CDR3 is 17 residues long. Germline CDR1 is SGHVT and CDR2 is SQSDAQ. Here the CDR3 reads CASSSVQGESNTGELFF. The CDR3 DNA is TGTGCCAGCAGCTCAGTACAGGGGGAATCGAACACCGGGGAGCTGTTTTTT.

The chain employs TRBV29-1 and TRBJ2-5; D is perhaps TRBD2 (7 bases). V shed 7 bases and J shed 11 bases, with 23 bases lying between them. This CDR3 contains 13 residues. Germline V gene sequence: CDR1 SQVTM, CDR2 ANQGSEA. CDR3 nucleotides: TGCAGCGGACGGGGGGCCGGGAATTCTGAGCAGTACTTC. This translates into CSGRGAGNSEQYF.

There are a few counts of this clonotype. The J gene is TRBJ2-3, the V gene TRBV9; 9 nucleotides match TRBD2. The V gene's germline CDR1 is SGDLS and CDR2 YYNGEE. CDR3 size: 17 residues. V trimming: 0 bases; J trimming: 0 bases; junction bases outside the gene matches: 5. The CDR3 here is CASSVARTSESTDTQYF. DNA for the CDR3: TGTGCCAGCAGCGTAGCGAGGACTAGCGAAAGCACAGATACGCAGTATTTT.

This clonotype was seen at least ten times. The rearrangement uses TRBV6-5 and TRBJ2-7, with 7 bases identical to TRBD1. The V gene's germline CDR1 is MNHEY and CDR2 SVGAGI. J was trimmed by 3 bases and V by 6 bases; bases with no gene match: 11. The CDR3 length is 15 residues. CDR3 sequence reads: CASSRPGTASYEQYF. The DNA of the CDR3 is TGTGCCAGCAGCCGTCCCGGGACAGCAAGCTACGAGCAGTACTTC.

The gene calls are TRBV10-3 and TRBJ2-5; D possibly corresponds to TRBD1 (7 bases). Germline-derived CDR1 and CDR2 are ENHRY and SYGVKD. This CDR3 region has 15 residues. V was shortened by 6 bases and J by 5 bases, with 19 bases between the two germline ends. CDR3 DNA: TGTGCCATCAGAGGGGGCGTCGGGAGCGGGGAGACCCAGTACTTC. It codes for CAIRGGVGSGETQYF.

The sample holds a few counts of this clonotype. The chain is built from TRBV20-1 and TRBJ2-3; 16 bases are shared with TRBD2. The V gene end was trimmed by 6 bases and the J gene end by 5 bases; junction bases not matched to a gene: 8. The CDR3 is made up of 16 amino acids. The V gene's germline CDR1 is DFQATT and CDR2 SNEGSKA (reference sequence). CDR3 residues: CSATGTSGRALDTQYF. For the CDR3, the DNA is TGCAGTGCAACCGGGACTAGCGGGAGGGCGTTAGATACGCAGTATTTT.

The V gene is TRBV14, the J gene TRBJ2-3; 11 bases are shared with TRBD2. With 4 bases clipped from V and 4 bases from J, the junction kept 7 bases outside the gene matches. The CDR3 loop spans 16 amino acids. CDR1 SGHDN and CDR2 FVKESK come from the germline V gene. CDR3 in DNA: TGTGCCAGCAGCCTCTACTCTAGCGGGAGGTCAGATACGCAGTATTTT. Protein product: CASSLYSSGRSDTQYF.

In its sample, this clonotype was seen a few times. The chain couples TRBV25-1 to TRBJ1-2; the D is unclear. There are 15 residues in the CDR3. Germline CDR1 is MGHDK and CDR2 is SYGVNS. Trimming stripped 2 bases from V and 1 base from J, with 11 bases between. CDR3 loop: CASSEPGMLNYGYTF. For the CDR3, the DNA is TGTGCCAGCAGTGAACCTGGGATGCTTAACTATGGCTACACCTTC.

This clonotype was detected ten times or more. The chain recombines TRBV29-1 with TRBJ2-7; D call uncertain. V was clipped by 3 bases and J by 0 bases, with 9 bases between them. Per the germline V gene, CDR1 is SQVTM and CDR2 is ANQGSEA. This CDR3 is 13 amino acids long. CDR3 sequence (DNA): TGCAGCGTTGACTTGATTACCTCCTACGAGCAGTACTTC. Its translation: CSVDLITSYEQYF.

This clonotype was seen at least ten times. The chain carries TRBV6-6 and TRBJ2-7; D perhaps matches TRBD1 (6 bases). V was cut by 7 bases and J by 3 bases, with 13 bases left in between. The CDR3 is 13 amino acids. The germline CDR1 and CDR2 sequences are MNHNY and SVGAGI (reference sequence). The CDR3 DNA sequence: TGTGCCAGCACCCCGACAGGTGGCTACGAGCAGTACTTC. It translates to CASTPTGGYEQYF.

J is TRBJ1-1 and V is TRBV25-1; no firm D call. This CDR3 has 12 residues. Trimming removed 8 bases at V and 3 bases at J, with 10 bases between. Germline values: CDR1 MGHDK, CDR2 SYGVNS. The CDR3 loop is CASGISYTEAFF. The CDR3 coding sequence is TGTGCCAGCGGTATCTCGTACACTGAAGCTTTCTTT.

This clonotype was recorded once. Given a much more abundant clone one base away, this may be a read error. The CDR3 bases are TGCGCCAGCAGCTTGAGGACTAGCGGGAGCATTGAGAAGTTCTTC. Encoded protein: CASSLRTSGSIEKFF. The chain has TRBV5-1 and TRBJ2-1, with TRBD2 identical over 13 bases. The CDR3 spans 15 residues. Germline V gene data show CDR1 as SGHRS and CDR2 as YFSETQ.

The sample holds a few counts of this clonotype. The V and J genes are TRBV15 and TRBJ2-3; TRBD2 is a possible D gene (5 bases). Trimming shortened V by 5 bases and J by 1 base, and 13 bases separated the two germline ends. This CDR3 has 15 residues. Per germline, CDR1 LNHNV and CDR2 YYDKDF (reference sequence). CDR3 loop: CATSGERTGTDTQYF. The CDR3 region has the DNA TGTGCCACCAGCGGGGAAAGGACTGGCACAGATACGCAGTATTTT. The variable domain in full, with the rest retrieved from reference TRBV15 and TRBJ2-3, is DAMVIQNPRYQVTQFGKPVTLSCSQTLNHNVMYWYQQKSSQAPKLLFHYYDKDFNNEADTPDNFQSRRPNTSFCFLDIRSPGLGDTAMYLCATSGERTGTDTQYFGPGTRLTVL.

This sequence joins TRBV14 and TRBJ1-4; D might be TRBD1 (5 bases). The CDR3 has 14 residues. CDR1 and CDR2 from the germline V gene are SGHDN and FVKESK. Trimming stripped 1 base from V and 8 bases from J, with 11 bases between. Here the CDR3 reads CASSQGMQGEKLFF. DNA for the CDR3: TGTGCCAGCAGCCAAGGGATGCAGGGAGAAAAACTGTTTTTT. Variable domain in full (rest from reference TRBV14 and TRBJ1-4): EAGVTQFPSHSVIEKGQTVTLRCDPISGHDNLYWYRRVMGKEIKFLLHFVKESKQDESGMPNNRFLAERTGGTYSTLKVQPAELEDSGVYFCASSQGMQGEKLFFGSGTQLSVL.

The V call is TRBV6-1, the J call TRBJ2-3, with 11 bases that match TRBD2. After removal of 5 bases from V and 3 bases from J, the junction contained 13 bases not matched to a gene. CDR1 MNHNS and CDR2 SASEGT come from the germline V gene. The CDR3 runs 18 residues. As DNA, the CDR3 is TGTGCCAGCAGTCGCCCGGTAGCGGGGGGGCCAGGGACAGATACGCAGTATTTT. This codes for CASSRPVAGGPGTDTQYF.

This clonotype showed up just a few times. J is TRBJ2-2 and V is TRBV6-1; possible D gene TRBD2, 6 bases. The V end was cut by 6 bases, the J end by 5 bases, with 22 bases between. Germline V gene data show CDR1 as MNHNS and CDR2 as SASEGT. The CDR3 covers 17 residues. CDR3 sequence reads: CASSGPLLNGGTGELFF. CDR3 nucleotide sequence: TGTGCCAGCAGCGGCCCACTCCTGAACGGGGGAACCGGGGAGCTGTTTTTT.

The CDR3 DNA is TGTGCCAGCAGCCCTTACGGGGGTGAAAAACTGTTTTTT. Translation: CASSPYGGEKLFF. The chain links TRBV7-2 to TRBJ1-4; possible D gene TRBD1, 5 bases. Per the germline V gene, CDR1 is SGHTA and CDR2 is FQGNSA. Trimming removed 5 bases at V and 7 bases at J, with 11 bases between. This CDR3 spans 13 amino acids.

V and J are TRBV20-1 and TRBJ2-5, with 10 bases aligning to TRBD2. The germline CDR1 and CDR2 sequences are DFQATT and SNEGSKA (reference sequence). V was pared by 3 bases and J by 11 bases, with 21 bases of the junction left unmatched. The CDR3 is 17 amino acids. The CDR3 loop is CSASNSGRPTLRYEQYF. CDR3 bases: TGCAGTGCTAGTAATAGCGGGAGGCCGACCCTAAGGTATGAGCAGTACTTC.

This clonotype was seen more than once but under ten times. Germline and junction disagree at one end, which may indicate a read error. The genes are TRBV4-3 and TRBJ2-3; D gene unclear. Germline V gene sequence: CDR1 LGHNA, CDR2 YSLEER. The CDR3 loop spans 13 amino acids. The CDR3 reads CVSSQVHTDTQYF. CDR3 sequence (DNA): TGCGTCAGCAGCCAGGTCCACACAGATACGCAGTATTTT.

There are many counts of this clonotype. The chain links TRBV20-1 to TRBJ2-7; the match to TRBD1 covers 10 bases. The CDR3 consists of 16 residues. V shed 2 bases and J 2 bases; nucleotides not matched to a gene: 9. Germline-derived CDR1 and CDR2 are DFQATT and SNEGSKA (reference sequence). The CDR3 loop is CSARRGRGTGAYEQYF. As DNA, the CDR3 is TGCAGTGCTAGAAGGGGGCGAGGGACAGGGGCCTACGAGCAGTACTTC.

This clonotype was recorded a few times. The V and J genes are TRBV2 and TRBJ2-6; weak D call: TRBD1 (6 bases). Trimming left V 6 bases short and J 2 bases short, with 8 bases between. The germline V gene has CDR1 SNHLY and CDR2 FYNNEI. CDR3 length: 14 amino acids. This chain's CDR3 is CASRDRTGANVLTF. The DNA for the CDR3 is TGTGCCAGCAGAGACAGGACTGGGGCCAACGTCCTGACTTTC.

This chain links TRBV30 with TRBJ2-3; D could derive from TRBD1 or TRBD2 (5 bases each). This CDR3 is built from 13 residues. Trimming cost V 4 bases and J 6 bases, with 14 bases left between them. CDR1 and CDR2 (germline): GTSNPN, SVGIG (reference sequence). The CDR3 sequence: CAWNKGTLDTQYF. The CDR3 nucleotides are TGTGCCTGGAATAAAGGGACCCTGGATACGCAGTATTTT. The full variable domain, rest sourced from reference TRBV30 and TRBJ2-3, is SQTIHQWPATLVQPVGSPLSLECTVEGTSNPNLYWYRQAAGRGLQLLFYSVGIGQISSEVPQNLSASRPQDRQFILSSKKLLLSDSGFYLCAWNKGTLDTQYFGPGTRLTVL.

This chain uses TRBV6-5 with TRBJ2-3; 10 nucleotides line up with TRBD2. This CDR3 comprises 15 residues. Trimming took 8 bases from V and 6 from J; bases not matched to a gene: 11. Germline V gives CDR1 MNHEY, CDR2 SVGAGI. The CDR3 nucleotides read TGTGCCAGCTCTGGTAGCGGGGGGCCACCCGATACGCAGTATTTT. Encoded protein: CASSGSGGPPDTQYF.